Detailed here is one T cell receptor beta chain. Profiled with immunoSEQ multiplex PCR; TCRdb holds only in-frame clones, not every one. The sample lists about 2.4 million clones, about 92% occurring once. V was clipped by 4 bases and J by 5 bases; unmatched bases: 10. CDR1 MNHEY and CDR2 SVGAGI come from the germline V gene. The CDR3 consists of 15 residues. The data stem from a study of shared clonotypes between healthy human individuals. Study at large: Each donor contributed plates that comprised three CD4 naive, three CD4 memory, two CD8 naive and one CD8 memory.

The J gene is TRBJ1-1, the V gene TRBV6-5; 7 nucleotides line up with TRBD1. Sequencing used naive CD4+ T cells sorted from blood. The sample's subset: CD45RA+ positively selected. This TCR was sampled from a man younger than 35 in good health. The CDR3 DNA follows: TGTGCCAGCAGTTCTTCCCTCGACAGGGCGACTGAAGCTTTCTTT. This gives the protein CASSSSLDRATEAFF.